This T cell receptor (beta chain) was found in a study of metastatic and nonmetastatic thyroid tumors. V dropped 4 bases and J dropped 2; count of bases not matched to a gene: 8. The CDR3 consists of 16 residues. Germline-derived CDR1 and CDR2 are MNHNS and SASEGT. Original methodology: The authors used CDR3 differences across clinicopathological groups to build a distant-metastasis classifier for papillary thyroid cancer. TCRdb re-analyzed the PCR reads through MiXCR. V and J calls and clone size were set by TCRdb, not the authors. The sample contains some 6,300 clones, roughly 32% of which appear only once. Regarding the study as a whole: As reported, TCR beta diversity in blood and tumor was significantly higher in malignant thyroid tumors than in benign nodules.

Not a single patient had been given any form of treatment at any point before undergoing thyroid surgery. About this clone: Its antigen remains unidentified.

The sequence was collected from a female donor with papillary thyroid cancer or a benign thyroid nodule (not recorded which). Some clones in this sample may be carry-over from other donors' samples. The chain combines TRBV6-1 with TRBJ2-3, with TRBD2 matching 8 bases. What was sequenced was adjacent normal tissue. The CDR3 nucleotides are TGTGCCAGCAGTGTCTCTAGCGGGTCCCCCACAGATACGCAGTATTTT. Translation gives CASSVSSGSPTDTQYF.